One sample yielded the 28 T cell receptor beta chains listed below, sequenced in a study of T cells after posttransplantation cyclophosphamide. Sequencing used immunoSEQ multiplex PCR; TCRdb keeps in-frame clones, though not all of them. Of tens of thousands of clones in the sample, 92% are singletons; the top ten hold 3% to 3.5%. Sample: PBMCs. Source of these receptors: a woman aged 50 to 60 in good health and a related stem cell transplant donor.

CDR3 sequence reads: CASSLTSRGTEAFF. The CDR3 DNA reads TGTGCCAGCAGCTTAACAAGTCGGGGGACTGAAGCTTTCTTT. V usage is TRBV5-5 and J usage is TRBJ1-1, with a possible D match to TRBD1 (5 bases). Germline lookup yields CDR1 SGHKS and CDR2 YYEKEE (reference sequence). The CDR3 is 14 residues long. V lost 2 bases to trimming and J lost 5 bases, with 13 bases between them.

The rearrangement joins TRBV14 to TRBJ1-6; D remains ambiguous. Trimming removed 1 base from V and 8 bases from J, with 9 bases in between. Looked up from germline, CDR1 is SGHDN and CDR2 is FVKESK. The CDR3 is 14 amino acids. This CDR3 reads CASSQVGGYSPLHF. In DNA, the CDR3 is TGTGCCAGCAGCCAAGTTGGCGGGTATTCACCCCTCCACTTT.

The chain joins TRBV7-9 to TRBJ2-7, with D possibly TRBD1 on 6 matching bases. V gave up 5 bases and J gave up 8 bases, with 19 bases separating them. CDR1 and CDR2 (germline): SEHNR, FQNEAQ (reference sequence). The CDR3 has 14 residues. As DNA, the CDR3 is TGTGCCAGCAGCCGATATACCGGGACATGGAAGCAGTACTTC. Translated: CASSRYTGTWKQYF.

The CDR3 DNA follows: TGTGCCAGCAGCCCAGTACAGGACAGCAAACCTAACTATGGCTACACCTTC. It codes for CASSPVQDSKPNYGYTF. The V call is TRBV4-2, the J call TRBJ1-2; TRBD1 might be the D (6 bases). Trimming took 4 bases from V and 0 from J, leaving 18 bases between them. This CDR3 is built from 17 residues. The germline gives CDR1 LGHNA, CDR2 YNFKEQ.

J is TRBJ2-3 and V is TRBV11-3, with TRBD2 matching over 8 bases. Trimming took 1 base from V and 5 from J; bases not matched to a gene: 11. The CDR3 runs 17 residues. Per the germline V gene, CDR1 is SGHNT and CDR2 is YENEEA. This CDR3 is CASSLGVSGGAEDTQYF. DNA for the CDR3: TGTGCCAGCAGCTTAGGCGTGTCGGGGGGGGCCGAAGATACGCAGTATTTT.

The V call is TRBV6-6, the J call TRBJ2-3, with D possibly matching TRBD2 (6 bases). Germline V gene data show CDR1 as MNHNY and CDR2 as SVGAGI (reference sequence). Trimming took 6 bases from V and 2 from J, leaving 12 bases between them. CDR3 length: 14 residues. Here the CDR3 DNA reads TGTGCCAGCAGAGGGGACTGGCTCACAGATACGCAGTATTTT. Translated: CASRGDWLTDTQYF.

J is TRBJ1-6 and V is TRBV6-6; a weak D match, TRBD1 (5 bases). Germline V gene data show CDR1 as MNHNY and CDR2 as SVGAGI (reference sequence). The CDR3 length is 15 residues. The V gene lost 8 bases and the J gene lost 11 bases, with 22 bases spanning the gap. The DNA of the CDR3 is TGTGCCAGCGGCCGAGATGAAGGGACTAGCCCACCCCTCCACTTT. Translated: CASGRDEGTSPPLHF.

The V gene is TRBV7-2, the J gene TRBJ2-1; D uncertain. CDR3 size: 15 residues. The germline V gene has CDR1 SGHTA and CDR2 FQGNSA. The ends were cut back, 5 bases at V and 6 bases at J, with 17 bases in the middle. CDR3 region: CASSRESSQANEQFF. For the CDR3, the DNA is TGTGCCAGCAGCCGAGAATCGAGTCAAGCCAATGAGCAGTTCTTC.

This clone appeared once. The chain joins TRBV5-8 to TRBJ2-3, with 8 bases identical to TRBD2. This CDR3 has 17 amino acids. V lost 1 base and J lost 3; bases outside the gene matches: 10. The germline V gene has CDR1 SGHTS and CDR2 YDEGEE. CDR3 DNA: TGTGCCAGCAGCTTGTCCGTGATAGCGGGAAGAACAGATACGCAGTATTTT. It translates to CASSLSVIAGRTDTQYF.

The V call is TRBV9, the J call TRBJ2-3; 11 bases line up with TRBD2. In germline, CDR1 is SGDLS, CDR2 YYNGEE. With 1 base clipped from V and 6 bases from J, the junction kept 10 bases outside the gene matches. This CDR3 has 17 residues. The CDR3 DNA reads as TGTGCCAGCAGCGTACAGACTAGCGGGATGGCCCCCGATACGCAGTATTTT. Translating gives CASSVQTSGMAPDTQYF.

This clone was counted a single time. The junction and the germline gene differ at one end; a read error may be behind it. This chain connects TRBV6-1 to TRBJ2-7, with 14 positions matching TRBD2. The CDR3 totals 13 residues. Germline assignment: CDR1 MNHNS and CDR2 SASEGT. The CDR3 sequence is CASSEGLAGGAIF. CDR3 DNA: TGTGCCAGCAGTGAAGGACTAGCGGGGGGGGCGATCTTC.

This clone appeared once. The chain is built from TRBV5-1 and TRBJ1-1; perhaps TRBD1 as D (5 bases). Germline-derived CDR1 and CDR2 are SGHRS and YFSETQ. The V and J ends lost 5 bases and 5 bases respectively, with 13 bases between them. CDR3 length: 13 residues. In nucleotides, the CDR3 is TGCGCCAGCAGTTTACTACAGGAGACTGAAGCTTTCTTT. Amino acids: CASSLLQETEAFF.

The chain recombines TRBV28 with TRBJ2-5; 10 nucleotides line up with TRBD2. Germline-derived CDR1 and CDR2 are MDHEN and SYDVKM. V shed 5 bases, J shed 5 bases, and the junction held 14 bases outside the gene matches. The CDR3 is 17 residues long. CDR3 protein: CASSLRTSGVLVETQYF. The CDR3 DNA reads TGTGCCAGCAGTCTCCGGACTAGCGGAGTGCTGGTGGAGACCCAGTACTTC.

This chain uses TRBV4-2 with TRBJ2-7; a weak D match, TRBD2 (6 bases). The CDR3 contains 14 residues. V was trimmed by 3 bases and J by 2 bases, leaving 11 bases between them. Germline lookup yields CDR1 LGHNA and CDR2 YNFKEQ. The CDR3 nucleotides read TGTGCCAGCAGCCAGGACTATCGAACCTACGAGCAGTACTTC. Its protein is CASSQDYRTYEQYF.

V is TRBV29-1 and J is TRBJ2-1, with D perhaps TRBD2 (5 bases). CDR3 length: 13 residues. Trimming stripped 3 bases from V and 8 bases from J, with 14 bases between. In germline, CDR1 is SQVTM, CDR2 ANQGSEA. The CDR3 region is CSVDVFRGDEQFF. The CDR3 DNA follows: TGCAGCGTTGACGTATTCCGGGGAGATGAGCAGTTCTTC.

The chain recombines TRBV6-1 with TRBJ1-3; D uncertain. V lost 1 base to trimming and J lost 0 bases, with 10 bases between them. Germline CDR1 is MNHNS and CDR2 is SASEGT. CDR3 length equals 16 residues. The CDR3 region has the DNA TGTGCCAGCAGTGAAGTGTCGGGTGGCTCTGGAAACACCATATATTTT. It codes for CASSEVSGGSGNTIYF.

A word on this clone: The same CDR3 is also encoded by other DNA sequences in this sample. The CDR3 sequence: CASSRTESGANVLTF. In DNA form, the CDR3 reads TGTGCCAGCAGCAGGACAGAGTCTGGGGCCAACGTCCTGACTTTC. The rearrangement uses TRBV7-9 and TRBJ2-6, with D perhaps matching TRBD1 (6 bases). The germline V gene encodes CDR1 SEHNR and CDR2 FQNEAQ (reference sequence). Trimming stripped 5 bases from V and 1 base from J, with 9 bases between. The CDR3 has 15 residues.

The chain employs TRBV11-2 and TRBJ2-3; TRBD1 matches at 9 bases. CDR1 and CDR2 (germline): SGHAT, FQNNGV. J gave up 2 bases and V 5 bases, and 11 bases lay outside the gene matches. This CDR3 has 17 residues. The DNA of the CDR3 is TGTGCCAGCAGCCAAGCTGGGGACAGGGTACACACAGATACGCAGTATTTT. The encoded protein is CASSQAGDRVHTDTQYF.

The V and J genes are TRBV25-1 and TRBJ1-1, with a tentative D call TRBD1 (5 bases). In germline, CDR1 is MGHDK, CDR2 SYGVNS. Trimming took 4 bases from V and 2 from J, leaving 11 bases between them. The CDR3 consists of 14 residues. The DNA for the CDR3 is TGTGCCAGCAGTGGACTTCAGGGAAACACTGAAGCTTTCTTT. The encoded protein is CASSGLQGNTEAFF. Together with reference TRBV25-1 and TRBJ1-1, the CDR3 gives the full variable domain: EADIYQTPRYLVIGTGKKITLECSQTMGHDKMYWYQQDPGMELHLIHYSYGVNSTEKGDLSSESTVSRIRTEHFPLTLESARPSHTSQYLCASSGLQGNTEAFFGQGTRLTVV.

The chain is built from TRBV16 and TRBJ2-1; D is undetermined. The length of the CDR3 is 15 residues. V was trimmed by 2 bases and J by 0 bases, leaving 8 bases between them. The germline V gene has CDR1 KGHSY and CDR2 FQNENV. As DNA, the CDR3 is TGTGCCAGCAGCCAAGGCGGCAGCTCCTACAATGAGCAGTTCTTC. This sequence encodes CASSQGGSSYNEQFF.

CDR3 region: CASSLGWTSGRGDYNEQFF. The CDR3 DNA sequence: TGTGCCAGCAGCTTGGGGTGGACTAGCGGGAGAGGGGACTACAATGAGCAGTTCTTC. The chain has TRBV11-3 and TRBJ2-1; the match to TRBD2 covers 13 bases. CDR3 size: 19 residues. The V gene's germline CDR1 is SGHNT and CDR2 YENEEA. V gave up 3 bases and J gave up 3 bases; unmatched junction bases: 11. The variable domain in full, with the rest retrieved from reference TRBV11-3 and TRBJ2-1, is EAGVVQSPRYKIIEKKQPVAFWCNPISGHNTLYWYLQNLGQGPELLIRYENEEAVDDSQLPKDRFSAERLKGVDSTLKIQPAELGDSAVYLCASSLGWTSGRGDYNEQFFGPGTRLTVL.

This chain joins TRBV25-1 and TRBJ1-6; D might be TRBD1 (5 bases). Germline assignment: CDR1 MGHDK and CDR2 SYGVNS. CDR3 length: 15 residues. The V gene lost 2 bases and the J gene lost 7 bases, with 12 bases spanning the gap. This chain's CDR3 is CASSELGGYNSPLHF. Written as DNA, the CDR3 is TGTGCCAGCAGTGAACTGGGGGGGTACAATTCACCCCTCCACTTT. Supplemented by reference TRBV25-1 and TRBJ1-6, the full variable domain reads EADIYQTPRYLVIGTGKKITLECSQTMGHDKMYWYQQDPGMELHLIHYSYGVNSTEKGDLSSESTVSRIRTEHFPLTLESARPSHTSQYLCASSELGGYNSPLHFGNGTRLTVT.

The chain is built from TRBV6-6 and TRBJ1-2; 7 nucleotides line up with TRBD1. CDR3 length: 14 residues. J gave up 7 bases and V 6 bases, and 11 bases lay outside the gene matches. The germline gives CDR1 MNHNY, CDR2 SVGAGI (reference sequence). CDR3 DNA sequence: TGTGCCAGCAGGTCGGGACAGAATAAGGGTGGCTACACCTTC. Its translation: CASRSGQNKGGYTF.

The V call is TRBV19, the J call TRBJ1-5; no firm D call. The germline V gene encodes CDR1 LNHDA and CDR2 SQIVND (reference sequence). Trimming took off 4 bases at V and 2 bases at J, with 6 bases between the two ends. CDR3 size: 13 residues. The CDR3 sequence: CASSTTGNQPQHF. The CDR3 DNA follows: TGTGCCAGTAGTACTACAGGCAATCAGCCCCAGCATTTT.

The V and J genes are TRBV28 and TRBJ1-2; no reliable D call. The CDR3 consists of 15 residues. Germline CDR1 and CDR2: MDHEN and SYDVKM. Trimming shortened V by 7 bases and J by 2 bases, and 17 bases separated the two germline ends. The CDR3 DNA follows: TGTGCCAGCACCCGCGCGGGCACGAACAACTATGGCTACACCTTC. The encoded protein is CASTRAGTNNYGYTF.

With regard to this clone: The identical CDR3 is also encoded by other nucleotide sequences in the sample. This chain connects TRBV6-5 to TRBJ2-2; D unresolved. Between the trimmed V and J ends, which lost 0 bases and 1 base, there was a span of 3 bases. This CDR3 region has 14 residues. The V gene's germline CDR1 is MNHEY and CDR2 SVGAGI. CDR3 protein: CASSYSRNTGELFF. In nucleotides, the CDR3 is TGTGCCAGCAGTTACTCGCGGAACACCGGGGAGCTGTTTTTT.

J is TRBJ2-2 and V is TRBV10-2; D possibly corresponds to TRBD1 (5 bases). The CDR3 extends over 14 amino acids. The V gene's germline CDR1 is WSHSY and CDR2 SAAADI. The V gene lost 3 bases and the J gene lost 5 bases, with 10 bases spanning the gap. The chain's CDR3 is CASSDQGRTGELFF. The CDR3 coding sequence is TGCGCCAGCAGTGACCAGGGTAGGACCGGGGAGCTGTTTTTT.

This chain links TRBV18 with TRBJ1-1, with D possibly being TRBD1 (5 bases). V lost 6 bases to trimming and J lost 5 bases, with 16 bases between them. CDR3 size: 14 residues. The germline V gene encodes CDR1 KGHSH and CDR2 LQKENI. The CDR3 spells CASSPGQGPTEAFF. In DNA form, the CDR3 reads TGTGCCAGCTCCCCCGGGCAGGGTCCAACTGAAGCTTTCTTT.